The 4 T cell receptor beta chains listed next were all sequenced from one sample in a study of blood T cell repertoires in COVID-19. Assay used: immunoSEQ multiplex PCR; TCRdb lists only in-frame clones, some missing. There are roughly 60,000 clones in the sample; around 90% occur only once, and 3.5% lies in the top ten. The sequenced sample consisted of peripheral blood. The source of these receptors is a man aged 50 to 59 with active COVID-19.

The table lists this clone with a count of one. V is TRBV5-8 and J is TRBJ1-4; TRBD1 agrees at 8 bases. The CDR3 totals 16 residues. With 3 bases clipped from V and 3 bases from J, the junction kept 7 bases outside the gene matches. Germline CDR1 SGHTS, CDR2 YDEGEE. CDR3 protein: CASSYGGTGSNEKLFF. In DNA form, the CDR3 reads TGTGCCAGCAGCTACGGAGGGACAGGCTCTAATGAAAAACTGTTTTTT.

The chain has TRBV11-3 and TRBJ2-1; no definite D call. CDR1 SGHNT and CDR2 YENEEA come from the germline V gene. The CDR3 spans 13 residues. V was pared by 0 bases and J by 9 bases, with 9 bases between. In DNA form, the CDR3 reads TGTGCCAGCAGCTTAGATGTAGCCGGTGAGCAGTTCTTC. Translation gives CASSLDVAGEQFF.

This clone occurred once. The chain couples TRBV18 to TRBJ2-7; 11 bases are a match to TRBD1. The V segment lost 6 bases and the J segment 2 bases; nucleotides outside the gene matches: 9. CDR1 is KGHSH, CDR2 LQKENI, per germline. The CDR3 is made up of 16 amino acids. Written as DNA, the CDR3 is TGTGCCAGCTCGTCCGGGACAGGGGGTCTAACCTACGAGCAGTACTTC. Its translation: CASSSGTGGLTYEQYF.

The genes are TRBV30 and TRBJ2-3; D unresolved. The CDR3 extends over 13 amino acids. Germline CDR1 is GTSNPN and CDR2 is SVGIG (reference sequence). Trimming shortened V by 1 base and J by 4 bases, and 9 bases separated the two germline ends. The CDR3 reads CAWSASFSDTQYF. CDR3 DNA sequence: TGTGCCTGGAGTGCGAGTTTTTCAGATACGCAGTATTTT.